These 28 T cell receptor beta chains came from one sample sequenced in a study of cytomegalovirus exposure and HLA in healthy donors. The protocol was immunoSEQ multiplex PCR, while the TCRdb copy is restricted to in-frame clones and leaves out a portion. The sample lists a few hundred thousand clones, approximately 90% occurring once. The sample taken for sequencing was PBMCs. The receptors derive from a woman under 30 in good health and CMV-seronegative.

V usage is TRBV29-1 and J usage is TRBJ2-7; the D is unclear. V lost 6 bases and J 6 bases, leaving 18 bases between the germline ends. The germline V gene encodes CDR1 SQVTM and CDR2 ANQGSEA. The CDR3 has 13 amino acids. CDR3 sequence: CSVMLPGRGEQYF. CDR3 nucleotides: TGCAGCGTAATGCTTCCCGGCCGAGGCGAGCAGTACTTC.

This chain links TRBV13 with TRBJ2-3, with TRBD2 matching 10 bases. The V gene end was trimmed by 5 bases and the J gene end by 8 bases; junction bases not matched to a gene: 1. There are 12 residues in the CDR3. The germline V gene encodes CDR1 PRHDT and CDR2 FYEKMQ (reference sequence). CDR3 nucleotides: TGTGCCAGCAGCACTAGCGGGGCTACGCAGTATTTT. This encodes CASSTSGATQYF.

This clone was seen a handful of times. A read error may account for a junction end that differs from germline. This chain uses TRBV29-1 with TRBJ1-5; a possible D gene is TRBD1 (6 bases). CDR1 is SQVTM, CDR2 ANQGSEA, per germline. The CDR3 contains 12 residues. The CDR3 reads CSVEGNGQRLFF. In DNA form, the CDR3 reads TGCAGCGTTGAAGGGAACGGACAGCGGCTTTTTTTT. Using reference TRBV29-1 and TRBJ1-5 for the parts outside the CDR3, the full variable domain is SAVISQKPSRDICQRGTSLTIQCQVDSQVTMMFWYRQQPGQSLTLIATANQGSEATYESGFVIDKFPISRPNLTFSTLTVSNMSPEDSSIYLCSVEGNGQRLFFGDGTRLSIL.

The chain couples TRBV5-8 to TRBJ2-7; 8 positions agree with TRBD1. Germline V gives CDR1 SGHTS, CDR2 YDEGEE. This CDR3 region has 14 residues. Trimming cost V 3 bases and J 3 bases; bases outside gene matches: 5. CDR3 protein: CASSSGQGSYEQYF. The CDR3 DNA reads as TGTGCCAGCAGCTCCGGACAGGGCAGCTACGAGCAGTACTTC. Using reference TRBV5-8 and TRBJ2-7 for the parts outside the CDR3, the full variable domain is EAGVTQSPTHLIKTRGQQATLRCSPISGHTSVYWYQQALGLGLQFLLWYDEGEERNRGNFPPRFSGRQFPNYSSELNVNALELEDSALYLCASSSGQGSYEQYFGPGTRLTVT.

V usage is TRBV4-3 and J usage is TRBJ2-5; 8 nucleotides align to TRBD1. The CDR3 extends over 16 amino acids. Germline lookup yields CDR1 LGHNA and CDR2 YSLEER. The V segment lost 1 base and the J segment 1 base; nucleotides outside the gene matches: 5. The DNA for the CDR3 is TGCGCCAGCAGCCAAGGGCAGGGGGCCGGCCAAGAGACCCAGTACTTC. Translation: CASSQGQGAGQETQYF.

This chain joins TRBV29-1 and TRBJ2-6, with a weak D call TRBD2 (5 bases). The CDR3 extends over 16 amino acids. Trimming stripped 1 base from V and 3 bases from J, with 13 bases between. The germline gives CDR1 SQVTM, CDR2 ANQGSEA. CDR3 bases: TGCAGCGTTGAAGTTCGGGGTTCTGTTGGGGCCAACGTCCTGACTTTC. Translation gives CSVEVRGSVGANVLTF. Full variable domain (remainder filled in from reference TRBV29-1 and TRBJ2-6): SAVISQKPSRDICQRGTSLTIQCQVDSQVTMMFWYRQQPGQSLTLIATANQGSEATYESGFVIDKFPISRPNLTFSTLTVSNMSPEDSSIYLCSVEVRGSVGANVLTFGAGSRLTVL.

This clone was detected a few times. The rearrangement uses TRBV6-5 and TRBJ1-2; TRBD1 aligns across 7 bases. Trimming cost V 0 bases and J 4 bases; bases outside gene matches: 2. There are 14 residues in the CDR3. Germline V gene lookup returns CDR1 MNHEY and CDR2 SVGAGI. The CDR3 region is CASSYSGGGYGYTF. CDR3 nucleotide sequence: TGTGCCAGCAGTTACTCAGGGGGCGGCTATGGCTACACCTTC.

This clone has more than one count but fewer than ten. The DNA for the CDR3 is TGTGCCAGCAGCCGGACAGGTGACGAGCAGTACTTC. Residues: CASSRTGDEQYF. The chain couples TRBV7-2 to TRBJ2-7, with 7 bases matching TRBD1. Germline-derived CDR1 and CDR2 are SGHTA and FQGNSA. This CDR3 has 12 residues. V trimming: 5 bases; J trimming: 5 bases; junction bases outside the gene matches: 3.

The genes are TRBV5-6 and TRBJ2-7; TRBD1 aligns across 9 bases. The CDR3 has 14 residues. Germline V CDR1 and CDR2: SGHDT, YYEEEE. Unmatched junction bases numbered 6, after V lost 4 bases and J lost 4 bases. The CDR3 here is CASSPGTGTYEQYF. The CDR3 DNA sequence: TGTGCCAGCAGCCCCGGGACAGGGACTTACGAGCAGTACTTC.

The chain has TRBV9 and TRBJ2-3, with D uncertain. The CDR3 is 14 residues long. The germline CDR1 and CDR2 sequences are SGDLS and YYNGEE. V shed 0 bases and J shed 0 bases, with 5 bases lying between them. The CDR3 coding sequence is TGTGCCAGCAGCGTAGAAATAAGCACAGATACGCAGTATTTT. It yields the protein CASSVEISTDTQYF.

DNA for the CDR3: TGTGCCAGCAGCGAGGGACTAGCGGGAGTCGAGCAGTACTTC. This sequence encodes CASSEGLAGVEQYF. The V gene is TRBV5-4, the J gene TRBJ2-7; 14 bases are a match to TRBD2. V lost 4 bases and J lost 6; bases outside the gene matches: 3. CDR1 and CDR2 from the germline V gene are SGHNT and YYREEE (reference sequence). The CDR3 is 14 residues long.

The chain is built from TRBV9 and TRBJ1-1; 9 nucleotides align to TRBD1. V trimming: 4 bases; J trimming: 7 bases; junction bases outside the gene matches: 5. CDR3 size: 13 residues. CDR1 SGDLS and CDR2 YYNGEE come from the germline V gene. The CDR3 reads CASSPDRGIEAFF. The CDR3 bases are TGTGCCAGCAGCCCGGACAGGGGCATTGAAGCTTTCTTT. Supplemented by reference TRBV9 and TRBJ1-1, the full variable domain reads DSGVTQTPKHLITATGQRVTLRCSPRSGDLSVYWYQQSLDQGLQFLIQYYNGEERAKGNILERFSAQQFPDLHSELNLSSLELGDSALYFCASSPDRGIEAFFGQGTRLTVV.

J is TRBJ1-2 and V is TRBV27; D is perhaps TRBD1 (5 bases). Germline assignment: CDR1 MNHEY and CDR2 SMNVEV (reference sequence). Deletions cut 5 bases from V and 6 bases from J, with 13 bases between. CDR3 length: 13 amino acids. The CDR3 spells CASSAAGTDGYTF. The CDR3 coding sequence is TGTGCCAGCAGTGCTGCGGGGACGGATGGCTACACCTTC.

This chain uses TRBV9 with TRBJ2-7; 7 nucleotides line up with TRBD1. The CDR3 runs 15 residues. Germline V gene sequence: CDR1 SGDLS, CDR2 YYNGEE. Germline trimming cut 4 bases from V and 4 bases from J; bases unmatched to any gene: 11. In DNA form, the CDR3 reads TGTGCCAGCAGCCCAGGCCGGGACAGCTGGTACGAGCAGTACTTC. It yields the protein CASSPGRDSWYEQYF.

This rearrangement joins TRBV18 to TRBJ2-1; 10 bases align to TRBD2. J was trimmed by 7 bases and V by 3 bases; bases with no gene match: 9. Germline V gene lookup returns CDR1 KGHSH and CDR2 LQKENI. The CDR3 has 16 residues. Here the CDR3 reads CASSPQAGAGGNEQFF. Written as DNA, the CDR3 is TGTGCCAGCTCACCTCAAGCGGGAGCGGGAGGGAATGAGCAGTTCTTC.

This clone was observed a few times. V and J are TRBV5-5 and TRBJ2-5; no firm D call. From germline, CDR1 is SGHKS and CDR2 YYEKEE (reference sequence). Trimming took off 2 bases at V and 2 bases at J, with 10 bases between the two ends. The CDR3 totals 14 residues. This CDR3 reads CASSFWSGQETQYF. Here the CDR3 DNA reads TGTGCCAGCAGCTTTTGGAGTGGACAAGAGACCCAGTACTTC.

The sample holds one count of this clone. The rearrangement links TRBV7-2 to TRBJ2-7; D perhaps matches TRBD2 (7 bases). The CDR3 is made up of 15 amino acids. Trimming took off 0 bases at V and 4 bases at J, with 13 bases between the two ends. From germline, CDR1 is SGHTA and CDR2 FQGNSA. CDR3 sequence (DNA): TGTGCCAGCAGCTTAGCAGCGGGACATCTTTACGAGCAGTACTTC. Its protein product is CASSLAAGHLYEQYF.

The J gene is TRBJ1-5, the V gene TRBV15; D gene unclear. Per the germline V gene, CDR1 is LNHNV and CDR2 is YYDKDF (reference sequence). The CDR3 extends over 12 amino acids. Trimming removed 1 base at V and 6 bases at J, with 4 bases between. CDR3: CATSRVAQPQHF. CDR3 nucleotides: TGTGCCACCAGCAGAGTGGCTCAGCCCCAGCATTTT.

This chain links TRBV18 with TRBJ1-3; tentatively, D is TRBD1 (5 bases). The CDR3 spans 17 residues. Trimming shortened V by 3 bases and J by 0 bases, and 15 bases separated the two germline ends. CDR1 is KGHSH and CDR2 is LQKENI in the germline V gene. This CDR3 is CASSPVRGFDSGNTIYF. The CDR3, as DNA: TGTGCCAGCTCACCGGTGCGGGGCTTCGACTCTGGAAACACCATATATTTT.

The chain recombines TRBV5-1 with TRBJ1-1; 9 bases fit TRBD1. This CDR3 is built from 12 residues. The ends lost 2 bases at V and 8 bases at J; junction bases unmatched: 1. Germline V gene sequence: CDR1 SGHRS, CDR2 YFSETQ. CDR3: CASSFTGGEAFF. Here the CDR3 DNA reads TGCGCCAGCAGCTTTACAGGGGGCGAAGCTTTCTTT.

The chain has TRBV9 and TRBJ2-2; the D gene is possibly TRBD1 (6 bases). CDR3 length equals 13 residues. The V and J ends lost 5 bases and 3 bases respectively, with 8 bases between them. Germline values: CDR1 SGDLS, CDR2 YYNGEE. The CDR3 region has the DNA TGTGCCAGCAGACAGGGATACACCGGGGAGCTGTTTTTT. This gives the protein CASRQGYTGELFF.

This rearrangement joins TRBV5-1 to TRBJ2-2; 8 bases align to TRBD1. The CDR3 loop spans 19 amino acids. After removal of 3 bases from V and 0 bases from J, the junction contained 13 bases not matched to a gene. The germline V gene has CDR1 SGHRS and CDR2 YFSETQ. The CDR3 DNA sequence: TGCGCCAGCAGCTCTACGCTTGGACAGGGCCTCTCGAACACCGGGGAGCTGTTTTTT. This gives the protein CASSSTLGQGLSNTGELFF.

V and J are TRBV19 and TRBJ2-3, with 15 positions matching TRBD2. CDR3 length: 18 residues. CDR1 LNHDA and CDR2 SQIVND come from the germline V gene (reference sequence). V trimming: 5 bases; J trimming: 2 bases; junction bases outside the gene matches: 8. The CDR3 region is CASSGPGTSGRNTDTQYF. CDR3 nucleotides: TGTGCCAGTAGTGGGCCCGGGACTAGCGGGAGGAACACAGATACGCAGTATTTT.

As regards this clone: This sample includes further DNA sequences coding for the same CDR3. The rearrangement joins TRBV5-4 to TRBJ2-1; maybe TRBD1 (7 bases). Germline V CDR1 and CDR2: SGHNT, YYREEE (reference sequence). V was clipped by 0 bases and J by 8 bases, with 12 bases between them. The CDR3 length is 14 residues. In nucleotides, the CDR3 is TGTGCCAGCAGCTTGGGACTAGGGGGCGATGAGCAGTTCTTC. It yields the protein CASSLGLGGDEQFF.

The chain couples TRBV19 to TRBJ2-7; 11 bases agree with TRBD2. The CDR3 length is 14 residues. The germline gives CDR1 LNHDA, CDR2 SQIVND (reference sequence). V gave up 5 bases and J gave up 2 bases; unmatched junction bases: 2. CDR3 coding DNA: TGTGCCAGTAGTGAACTAGCGGGAGCCTACGAGCAGTACTTC. This sequence encodes CASSELAGAYEQYF.

The rearrangement uses TRBV27 and TRBJ1-2; weak D call: TRBD1 (5 bases). The CDR3 runs to 16 residues. Trimming pared 5 bases from V and 3 bases from J, leaving 19 bases between. Germline assignment: CDR1 MNHEY and CDR2 SMNVEV (reference sequence). The CDR3 region is CASSPAHGGEYYGYTF. The CDR3 DNA is TGTGCCAGCAGTCCCGCACATGGGGGGGAATACTATGGCTACACCTTC.

The rearrangement uses TRBV7-9 and TRBJ2-5; possible D gene TRBD1, 6 bases. V was clipped by 8 bases and J by 2 bases, with 15 bases between them. Looked up from germline, CDR1 is SEHNR and CDR2 is FQNEAQ (reference sequence). The CDR3 covers 14 residues. Here the CDR3 DNA reads TGTGCCAGCCGACGATGGCAGGGGCAAGAGACCCAGTACTTC. Translated: CASRRWQGQETQYF.

The chain joins TRBV5-6 to TRBJ2-7, with a possible D match to TRBD1 (6 bases). V shed 1 base and J shed 2 bases, with 13 bases lying between them. The CDR3 is made up of 15 amino acids. Germline V gene lookup returns CDR1 SGHDT and CDR2 YYEEEE. CDR3 protein: CASSLLQGGAYEQYF. CDR3 sequence (DNA): TGTGCCAGCAGCTTGCTACAGGGCGGTGCCTACGAGCAGTACTTC.